The clone carrying this T cell receptor beta chain was observed once. The study ran its PCR with 60 Vbeta and 13 Jbeta primers. TCRdb keeps only in-frame clones here, not all; method: immunoSEQ multiplex PCR. The table shows some 190,000 clones, with about four fifths occurring only once. This specimen comes from a study of cytomegalovirus exposure and HLA in healthy donors. Healthy bone marrow donors made up the donors. The TCR comes from a middle-aged man in good health and CMV-seropositive. Sequencing input: PBMCs.

The CDR3 DNA sequence: TGTGCCAGCAGTTACCAGGGGACAGGGGTCCAGCCCCAGCATTTT. Its translation is CASSYQGTGVQPQHF. This chain joins TRBV27 and TRBJ1-5; 10 bases match TRBD1. Germline loops: CDR1 MNHEY, CDR2 SMNVEV (reference sequence). CDR3 length equals 15 residues. The ends lost 4 bases at V and 7 bases at J; junction bases unmatched: 7.